A single sample gave rise to the 32 T cell receptor beta chains below, sequenced in a study of vaccination effects on CD4 cells after COVID-19. Antigen-specific CD4+ T cells were expanded (with viral peptide pools) by the ViraFEST assay ahead of sequencing. Subsequent to 10 days of culture, CD4+ T cells were isolated. Vaccination of participants consisted of two doses of either the BNT162b2 or mRNA-1273 vaccine. TCRdb's copy holds only in-frame clones and misses some; the assay was immunoSEQ multiplex PCR. The table records around 22,000 clones, approximately 77% of them present only once. Their cognate antigens are unknown. The sample consisted of CD4+ T cells from PBMCs cultured with HCoV-NL63 spike peptides, taken after COVID-19 vaccination. Every receptor here comes from a human donor who received a COVID-19 vaccine.

This clone was counted a few times. V gene TRBV3-1 (or the pseudogene TRBV3-2) combines with J gene TRBJ1-5; 7 bases are shared with TRBD1. V gave up 4 bases and J gave up 6 bases; unmatched junction bases: 9. The CDR3 has 15 residues. Germline CDR1 is LGHDT and CDR2 is YNNKEL (reference sequence). The CDR3 bases are TGTGCCAGCAGCCCGCCGACAGGGAGGGGTCAGCCCCAGCATTTT. It encodes CASSPPTGRGQPQHF.

J is TRBJ2-3 and V is TRBV2; D tentatively fits TRBD1 or TRBD2 (6 bases each). This CDR3 has 19 amino acids. Germline V gene lookup returns CDR1 SNHLY and CDR2 FYNNEI. V lost 3 bases and J 4 bases, leaving 26 bases between the germline ends. The CDR3 bases are TGTGCCAGCAGTGATCCGGGGGTAGCGGAAGGGGGGCGGGCAGATACGCAGTATTTT. Residues: CASSDPGVAEGGRADTQYF.

The V and J genes are TRBV3-1 (or the pseudogene TRBV3-2) and TRBJ1-1, with 7 positions matching TRBD1. The CDR3 contains 14 residues. Germline loops: CDR1 LGHDT, CDR2 YNNKEL (reference sequence). V trimming: 4 bases; J trimming: 1 base; junction bases outside the gene matches: 3. This chain's CDR3 is CASSPTGTNTEAFF. In DNA, the CDR3 is TGTGCCAGCAGCCCGACAGGGACGAACACTGAAGCTTTCTTT.

This chain connects TRBV19 to TRBJ2-5; TRBD1 agrees at 7 bases. V lost 7 bases and J lost 5; bases outside the gene matches: 10. The CDR3 extends over 14 amino acids. The germline V gene encodes CDR1 LNHDA and CDR2 SQIVND (reference sequence). CDR3 in DNA: TGTGCCAGTAATACAGGGGCTAAGCGGGAGACCCAGTACTTC. It encodes CASNTGAKRETQYF.

By frequency in the sample, this clone is large. This chain joins TRBV7-8 and TRBJ2-7, with D unresolved. Germline V gives CDR1 SGHVS, CDR2 FQNEAQ. Trimming shortened V by 5 bases and J by 7 bases, and 15 bases separated the two germline ends. This CDR3 contains 13 residues. CDR3 sequence reads: CASSPTELTEQYF. In DNA, the CDR3 is TGTGCCAGCAGCCCTACGGAGTTAACTGAGCAGTACTTC.

This chain joins TRBV10-3 and TRBJ2-7; D assignment may be TRBD1 or TRBD2 (6 bases each). The CDR3 loop spans 17 amino acids. Between the trimmed V and J ends, which lost 0 bases and 5 bases, there was a span of 20 bases. Germline V CDR1 and CDR2: ENHRY, SYGVKD. The CDR3 is CAISESFRDTAGNEQYF. The CDR3 nucleotides are TGTGCCATCAGTGAGTCATTCAGGGACACCGCGGGAAACGAGCAGTACTTC.

The V gene is TRBV6-5, the J gene TRBJ1-1, with TRBD1 matching over 7 bases. Germline CDR1 reads MNHEY; CDR2 reads SVGAGI. The V gene end was trimmed by 5 bases and the J gene end by 1 base; junction bases not matched to a gene: 4. The length of the CDR3 is 14 residues. The CDR3 DNA sequence: TGTGCCAGCAGTACGGGACAGAGGAACACTGAAGCTTTCTTT. Translated, it gives CASSTGQRNTEAFF.

The V gene is TRBV12-3 or TRBV12-4, the J gene TRBJ1-1, with TRBD1 identical over 10 bases. The CDR3 length is 13 residues. Unmatched junction bases numbered 2, after V lost 5 bases and J lost 5 bases. In DNA form, the CDR3 reads TGTGCCAGCAGTCCGGACAGGGGGACTGAAGCTTTCTTT. It translates to CASSPDRGTEAFF.

This clone is a singleton in its sample. The rearrangement uses TRBV6-6 and TRBJ2-3, with D perhaps TRBD1 or TRBD2 (6 bases each). In germline, CDR1 is MNHNY, CDR2 SVGAGI (reference sequence). This CDR3 has 17 amino acids. With 5 bases removed from V and 2 bases from J, the gap between germline ends came to 20 bases. In nucleotides, the CDR3 is TGTGCCAGCAGTCCGTATTCTACCGGGGGCGCCACAGATACGCAGTATTTT. It encodes CASSPYSTGGATDTQYF.

DNA of the CDR3: TGTGCCAGCAGTCACGACAGGGGGTTTATCGAGCAGTACTTC. Amino acid sequence: CASSHDRGFIEQYF. The V and J genes are TRBV6-5 and TRBJ2-7; TRBD1 aligns across 9 bases. Germline V gives CDR1 MNHEY, CDR2 SVGAGI. With 5 bases clipped from V and 6 bases from J, the junction kept 8 bases outside the gene matches. This CDR3 comprises 14 residues.

This clone was seen a single time. The chain joins TRBV5-6 to TRBJ2-7, with D uncertain. Germline CDR1 reads SGHDT; CDR2 reads YYEEEE. The CDR3 covers 12 residues. With 1 base removed from V and 0 bases from J, the gap between germline ends came to 2 bases. The CDR3 DNA is TGTGCCAGCAGCTTGAGCTCCTACGAGCAGTACTTC. It yields the protein CASSLSSYEQYF.

This clone appeared once. V and J are TRBV5-1 and TRBJ2-3; D not resolved. The germline gives CDR1 SGHRS, CDR2 YFSETQ. V was trimmed by 2 bases and J by 2 bases, leaving 9 bases between them. CDR3 size: 14 residues. CDR3: CASSLERITDTQYF. CDR3 bases: TGCGCCAGCAGCTTAGAGAGAATCACAGATACGCAGTATTTT.

CDR3 sequence reads: CASGQGTFSNQPQHF. In nucleotides, the CDR3 is TGTGCCAGTGGACAGGGGACTTTTAGCAATCAGCCCCAGCATTTT. The chain is built from TRBV19 and TRBJ1-5; the match to TRBD1 covers 9 bases. This CDR3 region has 15 residues. In germline, CDR1 is LNHDA, CDR2 SQIVND (reference sequence). The V gene end was trimmed by 8 bases and the J gene end by 0 bases; junction bases not matched to a gene: 5.

The V call is TRBV6-5, the J call TRBJ2-1; D is undetermined. This CDR3 spans 15 amino acids. V was shortened by 5 bases and J by 2 bases, with 13 bases between the two germline ends. In germline, CDR1 is MNHEY, CDR2 SVGAGI. The DNA for the CDR3 is TGTGCCAGCAGTAGTGCCTCGATCGCCTACAATGAGCAGTTCTTC. Translation: CASSSASIAYNEQFF.

This clone is categorized as large (0.1 to 1%). The chain recombines TRBV18 with TRBJ2-7; D is perhaps TRBD1 or TRBD2 (5 bases each). In germline, CDR1 is KGHSH, CDR2 LQKENI. The CDR3 runs 16 residues. The V and J ends lost 3 bases and 2 bases respectively, with 17 bases between them. The CDR3 loop is CASSPRYGTDPYEQYF. In DNA, the CDR3 is TGTGCCAGCTCACCCCGCTACGGGACGGACCCCTACGAGCAGTACTTC.

This clone was observed a few times. This chain connects TRBV6-1 to TRBJ2-6; D gene unclear. Per germline, CDR1 MNHNS and CDR2 SASEGT. Between the trimmed V and J ends, which lost 0 bases and 0 bases, there was a span of 15 bases. This CDR3 contains 19 residues. In DNA form, the CDR3 reads TGTGCCAGCAGTGAAGCGCTACAGCCCACCGACTCTGGGGCCAACGTCCTGACTTTC. Amino acids: CASSEALQPTDSGANVLTF.

The DNA of the CDR3 is TGTGCCAGCAGCCCACTAGCGGGAGTTCTTTACGAGCAGTACTTC. Protein product: CASSPLAGVLYEQYF. This rearrangement joins TRBV7-6 to TRBJ2-7; 11 bases agree with TRBD2. CDR1 and CDR2 (germline): SGHVS, FNYEAQ. The CDR3 extends over 15 amino acids. V was clipped by 5 bases and J by 4 bases; unmatched bases: 7.

Points on this clone: The same CDR3 arises from other DNA sequences in this sample as well. The genes are TRBV4-1 and TRBJ2-5; D possibly corresponds to TRBD1 (6 bases). Per germline, CDR1 MGHRA and CDR2 YSYEKL. Trimming left V 0 bases short and J 3 bases short, with 8 bases between. The CDR3 has 14 amino acids. The CDR3 sequence: CASSQDRGEETQYF. DNA of the CDR3: TGCGCCAGCAGCCAAGACAGGGGAGAAGAGACCCAGTACTTC.

The J gene is TRBJ2-4, the V gene TRBV3-1 (or the pseudogene TRBV3-2); weak D call: TRBD2 (6 bases). V gave up 6 bases and J gave up 6 bases, with 15 bases separating them. CDR1 and CDR2 from the germline V gene are LGHDT and YNNKEL (reference sequence). This CDR3 contains 14 residues. This CDR3 reads CASRYGSGGNIQYF. The CDR3 nucleotides are TGTGCCAGCAGGTATGGCTCCGGGGGAAACATTCAGTACTTC.

On this clone itself: The CDR3 carries no conserved terminal phenylalanine or tryptophan, so it likely arises from a read error. No DNA is shown, since the ends of the CDR3 on it are uncertain; the CDR3 is the one TCRdb lists. CDR3 amino acids: CASSIGAGSSL. The V call is TRBV19, the J call TRBJ1-1. The CDR3 comprises 11 residues, both ends counted. Looked up from germline, CDR1 is LNHDA and CDR2 is SQIVND (reference sequence).

The chain uses TRBV15 and TRBJ1-3; D unresolved. Trimming took 0 bases from V and 7 from J, leaving 4 bases between them. This CDR3 is 12 amino acids long. Looked up from germline, CDR1 is LNHNV and CDR2 is YYDKDF (reference sequence). The CDR3 spells CATSRDVNTIYF. The CDR3 nucleotides are TGTGCCACCAGCAGAGATGTGAACACCATATATTTT.

This chain joins TRBV18 and TRBJ1-5; D might be TRBD1 (6 bases). Trimming left V 3 bases short and J 5 bases short, with 17 bases between. The CDR3 consists of 16 residues. The germline V gene has CDR1 KGHSH and CDR2 LQKENI. The CDR3 coding sequence is TGTGCCAGCTCACCCACGGGGGGCGGCGGGGATCAGCCCCAGCATTTT. Its protein is CASSPTGGGGDQPQHF.

This clone was detected a few times. CDR3 protein: CASSEASGDGELFF. CDR3 DNA: TGTGCCAGCAGTGAAGCTAGCGGCGACGGGGAGCTGTTTTTT. The chain is built from TRBV2 and TRBJ2-2; D might be TRBD2 (6 bases). V was clipped by 0 bases and J by 7 bases, with 9 bases between them. CDR1 and CDR2 from the germline V gene are SNHLY and FYNNEI. This CDR3 spans 14 amino acids.

This chain connects TRBV5-1 to TRBJ1-3; D is ambiguous. Trimming shortened V by 0 bases and J by 1 base, and 14 bases separated the two germline ends. Looked up from germline, CDR1 is SGHRS and CDR2 is YFSETQ. The CDR3 sequence is 17 residues long. The DNA for the CDR3 is TGCGCCAGCAGCTTGGTACCCTTAAGGTTATCTGGAAACACCATATATTTT. Protein sequence: CASSLVPLRLSGNTIYF.

This chain connects TRBV2 to TRBJ1-1, with 9 bases matching TRBD1. The germline CDR1 and CDR2 sequences are SNHLY and FYNNEI. The CDR3 totals 14 residues. V shed 6 bases and J 1 base; nucleotides not matched to a gene: 3. The CDR3 region is CASSRQGENTEAFF. The CDR3 DNA follows: TGTGCCAGCAGCCGACAGGGGGAGAACACTGAAGCTTTCTTT.

V usage is TRBV2 and J usage is TRBJ1-2; D remains ambiguous. V lost 8 bases and J 7 bases, leaving 20 bases between the germline ends. The CDR3 has 14 amino acids. Germline-derived CDR1 and CDR2 are SNHLY and FYNNEI. The CDR3 bases are TGTGCCAGCGACCTAATGGCGCAGTGGGGTGGCTACACCTTC. It yields the protein CASDLMAQWGGYTF.

V and J are TRBV25-1 and TRBJ2-3; TRBD1 is a possible D gene (8 bases). The CDR3 totals 17 residues. CDR1 and CDR2 (germline): MGHDK, SYGVNS. With 2 bases removed from V and 1 base from J, the gap between germline ends came to 16 bases. The CDR3 DNA is TGTGCCAGCAGTGAACGAGAACAGGGGGGGGGCACAGATACGCAGTATTTT. This encodes CASSEREQGGGTDTQYF.

The chain carries TRBV5-1 and TRBJ2-7, with 11 bases lining up with TRBD1. This CDR3 is 14 amino acids long. The J segment lost 2 bases and the V segment lost 6 bases, leaving 4 bases of the junction unmatched. The germline CDR1 and CDR2 sequences are SGHRS and YFSETQ. The DNA for the CDR3 is TGCGCCAGCAACCGGGGACAGGGGGCCTACGAGCAGTACTTC. Its translation: CASNRGQGAYEQYF.

The chain recombines TRBV3-1 (or the pseudogene TRBV3-2) with TRBJ1-2; D is uncertain. The ends were cut back, 0 bases at V and 2 bases at J, with 7 bases in the middle. The CDR3 contains 14 residues. Germline CDR1 and CDR2: LGHDT and YNNKEL (reference sequence). CDR3 protein: CASSQEPENYGYTF. Here the CDR3 DNA reads TGTGCCAGCAGCCAAGAGCCAGAGAACTATGGCTACACCTTC.

The rearrangement links TRBV14 to TRBJ2-5; maybe TRBD2 (5 bases). V was clipped by 1 base and J by 6 bases, with 12 bases between them. CDR1 and CDR2 from the germline V gene are SGHDN and FVKESK. The CDR3 is 14 amino acids. The CDR3: CASSQGTRLKTQYF. CDR3 DNA: TGTGCCAGCAGCCAAGGGACTCGTTTGAAGACCCAGTACTTC.

The J gene is TRBJ1-5, the V gene TRBV2; D is unresolved. From germline, CDR1 is SNHLY and CDR2 FYNNEI. The CDR3 is 14 residues long. Between the trimmed V and J ends, which lost 3 bases and 11 bases, there was a span of 17 bases. The CDR3 protein is CASSDSGPRMAQHF. The CDR3 nucleotides read TGTGCCAGCAGTGATTCGGGTCCTAGAATGGCCCAGCATTTT.

This rearrangement joins TRBV15 to TRBJ2-1; no firm D call. V was cut by 0 bases and J by 0 bases, with 6 bases left in between. Germline V CDR1 and CDR2: LNHNV, YYDKDF (reference sequence). CDR3 size: 15 residues. CDR3 sequence reads: CATSRDSTSYNEQFF. CDR3 nucleotide sequence: TGTGCCACCAGCAGAGATAGTACCTCCTACAATGAGCAGTTCTTC.